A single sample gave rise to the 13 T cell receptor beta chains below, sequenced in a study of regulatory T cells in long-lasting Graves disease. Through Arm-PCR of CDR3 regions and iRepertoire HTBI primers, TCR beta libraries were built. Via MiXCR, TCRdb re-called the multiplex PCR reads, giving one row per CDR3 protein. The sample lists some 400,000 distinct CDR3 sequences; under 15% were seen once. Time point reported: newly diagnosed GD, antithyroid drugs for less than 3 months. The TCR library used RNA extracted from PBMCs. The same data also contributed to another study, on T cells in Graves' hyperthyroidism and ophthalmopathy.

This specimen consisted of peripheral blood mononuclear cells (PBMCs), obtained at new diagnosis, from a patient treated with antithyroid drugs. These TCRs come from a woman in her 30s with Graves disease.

The CDR3 here is CASSEEPDRGGIQYF. For the CDR3, the DNA is TGTGCCAGCAGTGAAGAACCCGACAGGGGAGGGATCCAGTACTTC. The chain has TRBV6-1 and TRBJ2-3; maybe TRBD1 (8 bases). The J call may not be correct, given that the DNA end is closer to TRBJ2-5. The CDR3 has 15 amino acids. CDR1 is MNHNS, CDR2 SASEGT, per germline.

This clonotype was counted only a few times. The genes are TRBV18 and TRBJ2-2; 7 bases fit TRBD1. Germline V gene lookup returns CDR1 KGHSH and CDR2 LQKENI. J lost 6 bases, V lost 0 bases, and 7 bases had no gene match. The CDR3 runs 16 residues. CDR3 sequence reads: CASSPPGQPYPGELFF. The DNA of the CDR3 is TGTGCCAGCTCACCACCGGGACAGCCGTACCCCGGGGAGCTGTTTTTT.

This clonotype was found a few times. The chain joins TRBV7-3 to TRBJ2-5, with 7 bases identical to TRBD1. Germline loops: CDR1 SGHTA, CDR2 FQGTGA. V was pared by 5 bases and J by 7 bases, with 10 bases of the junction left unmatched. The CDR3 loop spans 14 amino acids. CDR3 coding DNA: TGTGCCAGCAGCCAACAGGGGAATCGGGGGACCCAGTACTTC. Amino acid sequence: CASSQQGNRGTQYF.

CDR3 nucleotides: TGTGCCAGCAGCCAGGGACTAGCGGGTACTCGGTACGAGCAGTACTTC. It encodes CASSQGLAGTRYEQYF. The chain has TRBV3-1 and TRBJ2-7; 12 bases agree with TRBD2. V trimming: 3 bases; J trimming: 4 bases; junction bases outside the gene matches: 7. The CDR3 covers 16 residues. Germline V CDR1 and CDR2: LGHDT, YNNKEL (reference sequence).

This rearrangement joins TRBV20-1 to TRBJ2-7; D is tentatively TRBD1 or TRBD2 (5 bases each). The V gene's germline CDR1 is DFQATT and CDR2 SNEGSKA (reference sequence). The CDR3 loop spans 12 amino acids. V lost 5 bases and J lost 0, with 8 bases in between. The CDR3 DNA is TGCAGTGCTGAGGGGATCTCCTACGAGCAGTACTTC. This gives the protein CSAEGISYEQYF.

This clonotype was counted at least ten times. The CDR3 loop reads CASTRDRGYEQYF. Here the CDR3 DNA reads TGTGCCAGCACCCGGGACAGGGGCTACGAGCAGTACTTC. The rearrangement links TRBV7-9 to TRBJ2-7; 10 nucleotides align to TRBD1. The CDR3 runs to 13 residues. The germline V gene encodes CDR1 SEHNR and CDR2 FQNEAQ (reference sequence). The ends lost 7 bases at V and 3 bases at J; junction bases unmatched: 3.

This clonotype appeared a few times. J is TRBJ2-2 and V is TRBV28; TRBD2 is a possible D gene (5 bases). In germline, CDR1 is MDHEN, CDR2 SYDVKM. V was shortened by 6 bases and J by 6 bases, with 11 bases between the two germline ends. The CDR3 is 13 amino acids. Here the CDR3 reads CASSVTSPGELFF. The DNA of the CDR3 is TGTGCCAGCAGCGTCACTAGTCCCGGGGAGCTGTTTTTT. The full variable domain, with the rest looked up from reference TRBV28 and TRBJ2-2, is DVKVTQSSRYLVKRTGEKVFLECVQDMDHENMFWYRQDPGLGLRLIYFSYDVKMKEKGDIPEGYSVSREKKERFSLILESASTNQTSMYLCASSVTSPGELFFGEGSRLTVL.

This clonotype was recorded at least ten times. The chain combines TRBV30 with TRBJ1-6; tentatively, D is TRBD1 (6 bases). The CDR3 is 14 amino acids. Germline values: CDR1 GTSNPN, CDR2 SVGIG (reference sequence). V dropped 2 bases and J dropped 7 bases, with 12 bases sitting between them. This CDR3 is CAWSKTGANSPLHF. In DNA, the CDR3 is TGTGCCTGGAGTAAGACAGGCGCGAATTCACCCCTCCACTTT.

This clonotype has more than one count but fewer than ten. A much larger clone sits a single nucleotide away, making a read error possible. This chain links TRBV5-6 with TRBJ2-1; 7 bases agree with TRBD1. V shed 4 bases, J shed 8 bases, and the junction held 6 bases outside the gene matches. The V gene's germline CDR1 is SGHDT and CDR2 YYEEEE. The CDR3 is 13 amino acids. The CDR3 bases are TGTGCCAGCAGCCTAGTAGGGGGCTATGAGCAGTTCTTC. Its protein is CASSLVGGYEQFF.

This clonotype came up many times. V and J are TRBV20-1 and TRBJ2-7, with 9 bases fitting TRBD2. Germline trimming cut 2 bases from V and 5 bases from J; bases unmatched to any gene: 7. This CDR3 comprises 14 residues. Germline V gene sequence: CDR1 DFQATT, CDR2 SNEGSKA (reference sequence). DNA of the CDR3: TGCAGTGCTAGAAAGCTAGCGGGACCCCACGAGCAGTACTTC. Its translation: CSARKLAGPHEQYF.

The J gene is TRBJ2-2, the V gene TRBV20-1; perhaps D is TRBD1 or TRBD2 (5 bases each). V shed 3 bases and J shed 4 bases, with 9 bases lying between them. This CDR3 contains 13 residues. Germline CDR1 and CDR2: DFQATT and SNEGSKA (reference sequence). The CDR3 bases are TGCAGTGCTAGTTTCGGGACCACCGGGGAGCTGTTTTTT. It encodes CSASFGTTGELFF.

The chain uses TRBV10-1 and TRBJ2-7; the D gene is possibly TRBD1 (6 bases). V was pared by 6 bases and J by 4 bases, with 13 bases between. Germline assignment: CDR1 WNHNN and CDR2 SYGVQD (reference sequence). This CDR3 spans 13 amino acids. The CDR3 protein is CASRYRVKYEQYF. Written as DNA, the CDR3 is TGCGCCAGCAGATACAGGGTTAAGTACGAGCAGTACTTC.

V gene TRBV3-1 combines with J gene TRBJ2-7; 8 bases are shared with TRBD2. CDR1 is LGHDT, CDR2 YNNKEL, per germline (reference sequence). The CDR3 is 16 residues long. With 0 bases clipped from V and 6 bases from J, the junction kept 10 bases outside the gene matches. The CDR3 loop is CASSQEMGTRFFEQYF. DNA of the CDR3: TGTGCCAGCAGCCAAGAAATGGGGACTAGATTTTTCGAGCAGTACTTC.